Below are 3 T cell receptor beta chains sequenced from a single sample in a study of CD8 T cells in Susac syndrome. The authors reverse transcribed roughly 0.5 to 1 ug RNA with random hexamers. TCRdb processed the immunoSEQ multiplex PCR reads anew with MiXCR; each CDR3 protein has one entry. The sample contains some 160,000 distinct CDR3 sequences, around 92% of which appear only once. The sample comprised CD4+ T cells from PBMCs. All receptors come from a human donor in good health.

V usage is TRBV7-9 and J usage is TRBJ1-4, with TRBD1 identical over 8 bases. The germline CDR1 and CDR2 sequences are SEHNR and FQNEAQ (reference sequence). The CDR3 is made up of 15 amino acids. After removal of 5 bases from V and 8 bases from J, the junction contained 10 bases not matched to a gene. CDR3 DNA sequence: TGTGCCAGCAGCCCGAGGACAGGGTTCGGGGAAAAACTGTTTTTT. Its protein product is CASSPRTGFGEKLFF.

The V gene is TRBV5-1, the J gene TRBJ2-7, with D perhaps matching TRBD2 (6 bases). Trimming removed 2 bases at V and 4 bases at J, with 13 bases between. The CDR3 length is 14 residues. The germline V gene encodes CDR1 SGHRS and CDR2 YFSETQ. CDR3 sequence reads: CASSLSGVGYEQYF. The CDR3, as DNA: TGCGCCAGCAGCTTATCGGGGGTAGGGTACGAGCAGTACTTC.

V gene TRBV7-9 combines with J gene TRBJ1-1, with D hard to call. This CDR3 has 13 residues. The V gene lost 1 base and the J gene lost 9 bases, with 12 bases spanning the gap. In germline, CDR1 is SEHNR, CDR2 FQNEAQ (reference sequence). The CDR3 region is CASSLGYGDQAFF. In DNA form, the CDR3 reads TGTGCCAGCAGCTTAGGATATGGAGACCAAGCTTTCTTT.